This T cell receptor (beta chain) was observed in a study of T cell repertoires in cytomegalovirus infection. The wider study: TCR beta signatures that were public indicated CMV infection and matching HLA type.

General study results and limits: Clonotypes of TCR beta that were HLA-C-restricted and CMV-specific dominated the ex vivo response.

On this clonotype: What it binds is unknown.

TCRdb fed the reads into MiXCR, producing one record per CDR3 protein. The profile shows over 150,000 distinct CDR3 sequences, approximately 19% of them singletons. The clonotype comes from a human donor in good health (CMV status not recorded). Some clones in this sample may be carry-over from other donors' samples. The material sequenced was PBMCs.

The DNA of the CDR3 is TGTGCCAGCAGTGGGACTAGCGGGAGGCCCTCCTACAATGAGCAGTTCTTC. Its translation is CASSGTSGRPSYNEQFF. The rearrangement joins TRBV28 to TRBJ2-1; 15 bases align to TRBD2. Germline V gene lookup returns CDR1 MDHEN and CDR2 SYDVKM. V trimming: 5 bases; J trimming: 0 bases; junction bases outside the gene matches: 2. The CDR3 spans 17 residues. Supplemented by reference TRBV28 and TRBJ2-1, the full variable domain reads DVKVTQSSRYLVKRTGEKVFLECVQDMDHENMFWYRQDPGLGLRLIYFSYDVKMKEKGDIPEGYSVSREKKERFSLILESASTNQTSMYLCASSGTSGRPSYNEQFFGPGTRLTVL.